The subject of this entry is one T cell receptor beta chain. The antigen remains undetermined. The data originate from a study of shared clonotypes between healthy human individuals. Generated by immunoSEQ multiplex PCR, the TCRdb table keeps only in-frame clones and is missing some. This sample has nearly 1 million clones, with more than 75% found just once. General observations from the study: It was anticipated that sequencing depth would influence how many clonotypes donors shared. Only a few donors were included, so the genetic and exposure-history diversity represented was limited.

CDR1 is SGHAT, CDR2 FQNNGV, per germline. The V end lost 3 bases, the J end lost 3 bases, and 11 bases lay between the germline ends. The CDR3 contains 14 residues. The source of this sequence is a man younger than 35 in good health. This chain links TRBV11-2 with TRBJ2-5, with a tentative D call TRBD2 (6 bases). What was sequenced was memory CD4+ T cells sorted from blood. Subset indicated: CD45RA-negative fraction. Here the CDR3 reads CASSFQRREETQYF. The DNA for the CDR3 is TGTGCCAGCAGCTTCCAAAGGAGGGAAGAGACCCAGTACTTC.